Below are 8 T cell receptor beta chains sequenced from a single sample in a study of identical twins. In TCRdb, the 5' RACE reads were re-called with MiXCR into one record per CDR3 protein. Among some 250,000 distinct CDR3 sequences listed, approximately 11% were seen once. The same specimen was also included in a second study, on yellow fever vaccine responses in identical twins.

Sequenced input: memory (CD45RO+) T cells sorted from blood. These receptors were collected from a woman between 18 and 29 years old in good health.

The chain recombines TRBV12-3 or TRBV12-4 with TRBJ2-1; D possibly corresponds to TRBD2 (6 bases). The CDR3 consists of 15 residues. Trimming left V 3 bases short and J 5 bases short, with 14 bases between. The CDR3 region is CASSLFRDFNNEQFF. The DNA for the CDR3 is TGTGCCAGCAGTTTGTTCCGGGACTTTAACAATGAGCAGTTCTTC.

The J gene is TRBJ2-3, the V gene TRBV6-1; D gene uncertain. The CDR3 has 18 amino acids. V shed 2 bases and J shed 2 bases, with 20 bases lying between them. CDR1 is MNHNS and CDR2 is SASEGT in the germline V gene. CDR3 sequence: CASSEKATHTRTTDTQYF. In nucleotides, the CDR3 is TGTGCCAGCAGTGAAAAGGCGACTCACACCCGGACCACAGATACGCAGTATTTT.

This clonotype turned up a few times. This chain uses TRBV5-6 with TRBJ2-2, with a possible D match to TRBD2 (5 bases). The CDR3 totals 16 residues. CDR1 is SGHDT, CDR2 YYEEEE, per germline. V lost 5 bases and J 6 bases, leaving 20 bases between the germline ends. The CDR3 bases are TGTGCCAGCAGTTCGGACCGAGGGCGAGTGGCCGGGGAGCTGTTTTTT. Translation gives CASSSDRGRVAGELFF. Using reference TRBV5-6 and TRBJ2-2 for the parts outside the CDR3, the full variable domain is DAGVTQSPTHLIKTRGQQVTLRCSPKSGHDTVSWYQQALGQGPQFIFQYYEEEERQRGNFPDRFSGHQFPNYSSELNVNALLLGDSALYLCASSSDRGRVAGELFFGEGSRLTVL.

This clonotype appeared many times. The chain combines TRBV20-1 with TRBJ2-5; D possibly corresponds to TRBD1 (5 bases). Germline CDR1 is DFQATT and CDR2 is SNEGSKA (reference sequence). V was shortened by 4 bases and J by 4 bases, with 10 bases between the two germline ends. This CDR3 is 12 amino acids long. CDR3 sequence (DNA): TGCAGTGCTACTAAGGGGCGAGAGACCCAGTACTTC. Translation gives CSATKGRETQYF.

The chain has TRBV28 and TRBJ1-1; D might be TRBD1 (5 bases). The CDR3 loop spans 12 amino acids. V lost 5 bases and J 10 bases, leaving 14 bases between the germline ends. The V gene's germline CDR1 is MDHEN and CDR2 SYDVKM. CDR3 amino acids: CASSINRMRAFF. The CDR3 nucleotides read TGTGCCAGCAGTATAAACAGGATGCGAGCTTTCTTT.

This clonotype was observed a few times. V gene TRBV6-7 combines with J gene TRBJ2-7; weak D call: TRBD2 (5 bases). TRBV6-7 is an ORF, with its function uncertain. The CDR3 spans 16 residues. With 2 bases removed from V and 4 bases from J, the gap between germline ends came to 18 bases. CDR3 residues: CASSYTPKEGRYEQYF. CDR3 in DNA: TGTGCCAGCAGTTACACCCCAAAAGAGGGCCGGTACGAGCAGTACTTC.

V and J are TRBV6-2 or TRBV6-3 and TRBJ2-5; 8 bases align to TRBD2. There are 16 residues in the CDR3. J lost 2 bases, V lost 3 bases, and 8 bases had no gene match. CDR1 is MNHEY and CDR2 is SVGEGT in the germline V gene. The DNA of the CDR3 is TGTGCCAGCAGTTATGGCAGCGGGAGTAGGCAAGAGACCCAGTACTTC. Amino acids: CASSYGSGSRQETQYF.

In DNA, the CDR3 is TGTGCCAGCAGCTTAGGTCCGGCAGGCGAGCAGTACTTC. It codes for CASSLGPAGEQYF. The V and J genes are TRBV7-2 and TRBJ2-7; D unclear. V shed 1 base and J shed 6 bases, with 10 bases lying between them. This CDR3 spans 13 amino acids. Germline lookup yields CDR1 SGHTA and CDR2 FQGNSA.